This T cell receptor (beta chain) was sequenced for a study of blood T cell repertoires in COVID-19. As for the study in general: Spain, Italy and the United States supplied samples that represented acute and convalescent COVID-19. T cells, B-cell-depleted T cells, or PBMCs supplied cDNA or gDNA.

The CDR3 has 15 residues. With V trimmed by 5 bases and J by 0 bases, 7 bases remained unmatched. Per the germline V gene, CDR1 is SGHAT and CDR2 is FQDESV (reference sequence). Authors' methods: Amplification of reference gene primers was used by the study to estimate nucleated cell counts. Profiling relied on immunoSEQ multiplex PCR, and the TCRdb table lists in-frame clones only, not all of them. That table supplies the V and J calls and clone size; D and trimming were determined from the DNA. This repertoire shows about 430,000 clones, around 90% found once; its top ten account for roughly 0.78%. During active infection, Seattle patients enrolled and were then monitored through disease.

The TCR sequence derives from a young man with COVID-19, enrolled during active disease. The genes are TRBV11-1 and TRBJ2-7, with TRBD2 matching 7 bases. The material sequenced was peripheral blood. Written as DNA, the CDR3 is TGTGCCAGCAGCGAAGACCGGGACTACTCCTACGAGCAGTACTTC. It translates to CASSEDRDYSYEQYF.